This T cell receptor beta chain was sequenced in a study of blood T cell repertoires in COVID-19. Study-level information: There were acute and convalescent COVID-19 samples, and they came from the United States, Italy and Spain. PBMCs, B-cell-depleted T cells, or T cells provided the cDNA or gDNA that made up the material.

CDR1 is MGHRA, CDR2 YSYEKL, per germline. Trimming left V 0 bases short and J 3 bases short, with 9 bases between. The CDR3 runs 14 residues. Authors' analysis steps: Nucleated cell counts were estimated from reference gene primer amplification. Produced via immunoSEQ multiplex PCR; TCRdb's table is partial and in-frame only. The V and J calls and clone size were taken over from that table, and D and trimming were inferred from the DNA. The table shows about 300,000 clones, with 83% occurring only once. This sequence originates from a woman between 50 and 59 years old who had recovered from COVID-19. This chain connects TRBV4-1 to TRBJ2-7; weak D call: TRBD1 (5 bases). Sequenced material: peripheral blood. CDR3 residues: CASSQDREGYEQYF. The DNA of the CDR3 is TGCGCCAGCAGCCAAGACAGGGAAGGCTACGAGCAGTACTTC.